This T cell receptor (beta chain) was found in a study of CD8+ T cells in alopecia areata. Regarding the study as a whole: Scalp sequencing also captures normal skin's resident alphabeta T cells.

Worth noting for this clone: Its antigen is unidentified.

Alopecia areata patients provided lesional scalp punch biopsies and peripheral blood. The V end was cut by 3 bases, the J end by 0 bases, with 6 bases between. This CDR3 has 14 amino acids. In germline, CDR1 is MGHRA, CDR2 YSYEKL. RNA extraction was followed by reverse transcription into cDNA, which acted as the sequencing template. TCRdb's table, derived via immunoSEQ multiplex PCR, lists solely in-frame clones and lacks some. The sample carries about 180,000 clones, around 64% recorded once. The source was CD8+ T cells sorted from blood, collected at week 0. The chain carries TRBV4-1 and TRBJ1-3; D not certain. The clonotype was recovered from a human donor with alopecia areata. CDR3 nucleotides: TGCGCCAGCAGCCAGAGGAGCTCTGGAAACACCATATATTTT. This codes for CASSQRSSGNTIYF.